These 26 T cell receptor beta chains were all obtained from the same sample, sequenced in a study of radiotherapy plus CTLA-4 blockade in lung cancer. Sequencing was performed with immunoSEQ multiplex PCR; in TCRdb, only in-frame clones are kept and a portion is missing. The sample holds fewer than 140,000 clones; over 65% are singletons and the top ten take 2% to 3%. This specimen consisted of peripheral blood, obtained from a patient treated with radiotherapy plus ipilimumab. These receptors were obtained from a human donor with non-small cell lung cancer that progressed on radiotherapy plus ipilimumab. Some clones in this sample may be carry-over from other donors' samples.

V is TRBV4-2 and J is TRBJ1-1; the match to TRBD1 covers 11 bases. The CDR3 sequence is 14 residues long. Trimming removed 6 bases from V and 10 bases from J; junction bases left unmatched: 10. The germline CDR1 and CDR2 sequences are LGHNA and YNFKEQ. CDR3 nucleotide sequence: TGTGCCAGCAGGCGGACAGGGGGCGACGCTCCAGCTTTCTTT. Translating it yields CASRRTGGDAPAFF.

The V gene is TRBV4-3, the J gene TRBJ1-5; D is perhaps TRBD1 (6 bases). The CDR3 spans 13 residues. Per germline, CDR1 LGHNA and CDR2 YSLEER. V was cut by 3 bases and J by 9 bases, with 12 bases left in between. The CDR3 protein is CASSQDRGTPQHF. The DNA for the CDR3 is TGCGCCAGCAGCCAGGATAGGGGGACGCCCCAGCATTTT.

CDR3 DNA: TGCAGCGTAATCACCCCTGGAAACACCATATATTTT. Translated, it gives CSVITPGNTIYF. The rearrangement links TRBV29-1 to TRBJ1-3; D is undetermined. Trimming removed 6 bases at V and 2 bases at J, with 8 bases between. CDR3 length equals 12 residues. Germline-derived CDR1 and CDR2 are SQVTM and ANQGSEA.

This clone was seen just once. CDR3 DNA: TGTGCCAGCAGCCAGGACAGGGGAGGCTACAATGAGCAGTTCTTC. Translating gives CASSQDRGGYNEQFF. The chain is built from TRBV7-9 and TRBJ2-1; 9 nucleotides align to TRBD1. Germline CDR1 is SEHNR and CDR2 is FQNEAQ (reference sequence). This CDR3 spans 15 amino acids. The V gene end was trimmed by 5 bases and the J gene end by 3 bases; junction bases not matched to a gene: 5. The full variable domain, with the rest looked up from reference TRBV7-9 and TRBJ2-1, is DTGVSQNPRHKITKRGQNVTFRCDPISEHNRLYWYRQTLGQGPEFLTYFQNEAQLEKSRLLSDRFSAERPKGSFSTLEIQRTEQGDSAMYLCASSQDRGGYNEQFFGPGTRLTVL.

This chain connects TRBV4-3 to TRBJ1-4; no definite D call. Germline CDR1 and CDR2: LGHNA and YSLEER. CDR3 length: 18 residues. The ends were cut back, 0 bases at V and 3 bases at J, with 17 bases in the middle. The CDR3 loop is CASSQDGERFVANEKLFF. In nucleotides, the CDR3 is TGCGCCAGCAGCCAAGACGGTGAGAGGTTTGTCGCTAATGAAAAACTGTTTTTT.

This chain uses TRBV6-5 with TRBJ2-6; possibly TRBD2 for D (5 bases). The V and J ends lost 5 bases and 4 bases respectively, with 9 bases between them. The CDR3 runs 14 residues. From germline, CDR1 is MNHEY and CDR2 SVGAGI. Here the CDR3 reads CASSGGSGANVLTF. The CDR3 DNA is TGTGCCAGCAGTGGCGGGTCCGGGGCCAACGTCCTGACTTTC.

This clone is a singleton in its sample. V is TRBV6-5 and J is TRBJ1-1; D is perhaps TRBD1 (5 bases). V lost 2 bases and J lost 2, with 9 bases in between. Germline V gene sequence: CDR1 MNHEY, CDR2 SVGAGI. The CDR3 totals 14 residues. The CDR3 is CASSYNGANTEAFF. DNA for the CDR3: TGTGCCAGCAGTTACAATGGGGCCAACACTGAAGCTTTCTTT.

CDR3 in amino acids: CASSVSDRAPWDYGYTF. DNA for the CDR3: TGTGCCAGCAGCGTATCTGACAGGGCACCCTGGGACTATGGCTACACCTTC. The rearrangement links TRBV9 to TRBJ1-2; 7 bases are a match to TRBD1. This CDR3 region has 17 residues. Germline V gene sequence: CDR1 SGDLS, CDR2 YYNGEE. After removal of 1 base from V and 3 bases from J, the junction contained 12 bases not matched to a gene.

This chain joins TRBV6-1 and TRBJ2-7; D unclear. The CDR3 loop spans 11 amino acids. The V gene lost 4 bases and the J gene lost 5 bases, with 6 bases spanning the gap. Germline CDR1 reads MNHNS; CDR2 reads SASEGT. CDR3 residues: CASSVYHEQYF. For the CDR3, the DNA is TGTGCCAGCAGTGTCTACCACGAGCAGTACTTC.

This chain joins TRBV11-3 and TRBJ2-3, with D perhaps given as TRBD1 or TRBD2 (5 bases each). The CDR3 spans 15 residues. V lost 5 bases and J 6 bases, leaving 18 bases between the germline ends. Germline CDR1 reads SGHNT; CDR2 reads YENEEA. CDR3 region: CASSPPGTLRDTQYF. CDR3 DNA sequence: TGTGCCAGCAGCCCCCCCGGGACCCTCCGGGATACGCAGTATTTT. Full variable domain (missing parts from reference TRBV11-3 and TRBJ2-3): EAGVVQSPRYKIIEKKQPVAFWCNPISGHNTLYWYLQNLGQGPELLIRYENEEAVDDSQLPKDRFSAERLKGVDSTLKIQPAELGDSAVYLCASSPPGTLRDTQYFGPGTRLTVL.

J is TRBJ2-5 and V is TRBV6-6; TRBD1 matches 10 bases. The J segment lost 5 bases and the V segment lost 5 bases, leaving 8 bases of the junction unmatched. In germline, CDR1 is MNHNY, CDR2 SVGAGI (reference sequence). The CDR3 sequence is 15 residues long. The CDR3 DNA reads as TGTGCCAGCAGTAAGGACAGGGGGGAAAGGGAGACCCAGTACTTC. Amino acids: CASSKDRGERETQYF.

This chain links TRBV19 with TRBJ1-1; no reliable D call. The CDR3 totals 12 residues. V was trimmed by 1 base and J by 6 bases, leaving 6 bases between them. Per the germline V gene, CDR1 is LNHDA and CDR2 is SQIVND (reference sequence). DNA for the CDR3: TGTGCCAGTAGTATAGGGCAGTCTGAAGCTTTCTTT. The encoded protein is CASSIGQSEAFF.

This chain uses TRBV7-2 with TRBJ2-5; 9 bases are shared with TRBD2. Germline CDR1 and CDR2: SGHTA and FQGNSA. Germline trimming cut 3 bases from V and 5 bases from J; bases unmatched to any gene: 7. The CDR3 sequence is 15 residues long. The CDR3 region is CASSFSGAGGETQYF. The CDR3, as DNA: TGTGCCAGCAGCTTTAGCGGGGCGGGAGGGGAGACCCAGTACTTC.

This clone showed up just once. The chain joins TRBV6-5 to TRBJ2-3, with 8 bases lining up with TRBD2. The V and J ends lost 4 bases and 2 bases, in that order; junction bases with no gene match: 5. Per germline, CDR1 MNHEY and CDR2 SVGAGI. The CDR3 is made up of 15 amino acids. CDR3 in amino acids: CASSWRGALTDTQYF. The CDR3 coding sequence is TGTGCCAGCAGTTGGCGGGGGGCCCTCACAGATACGCAGTATTTT.

This clone was recorded once. CDR3 in DNA: TGTGCCAGCAGTCCACCGACAGGCCTGAACACTGAAGCTTTCTTT. Its translation: CASSPPTGLNTEAFF. The chain joins TRBV25-1 to TRBJ1-1, with a possible D match to TRBD1 (6 bases). This CDR3 is 15 amino acids long. Germline V gene sequence: CDR1 MGHDK, CDR2 SYGVNS. The V gene lost 5 bases and the J gene lost 0 bases, with 13 bases spanning the gap.

This chain joins TRBV7-9 and TRBJ2-5, with no clear D. Gene TRBJ2-7 matches the end of the DNA better, so the J call may be wrong. This CDR3 has 15 residues. Germline lookup yields CDR1 SEHNR and CDR2 FQNEAQ (reference sequence). DNA of the CDR3: TGTGCCAGCAGCTTAGTTTCCCCTCGTGACTACGAGCAGTACTTC. It translates to CASSLVSPRDYEQYF.

The chain couples TRBV6-5 to TRBJ2-7, with 10 bases that match TRBD2. V shed 6 bases and J 4 bases; nucleotides not matched to a gene: 9. CDR1 is MNHEY and CDR2 is SVGAGI in the germline V gene. The CDR3 is 15 amino acids. The CDR3 protein is CASSSQLAGIYEQYF. The CDR3 coding sequence is TGTGCCAGCAGCTCCCAACTAGCGGGGATTTACGAGCAGTACTTC.

This clone was found once. V usage is TRBV9 and J usage is TRBJ2-7, with D perhaps TRBD1 or TRBD2 (5 bases each). V shed 4 bases and J shed 5 bases, with 16 bases lying between them. Germline CDR1 SGDLS, CDR2 YYNGEE. The CDR3 contains 14 residues. The CDR3: CASSRSGAPNEQYF. CDR3 coding DNA: TGTGCCAGCAGCCGGTCCGGGGCCCCCAACGAGCAGTACTTC.

The chain employs TRBV15 and TRBJ2-1, with TRBD2 identical over 11 bases. J gave up 3 bases and V 5 bases, and 3 bases lay outside the gene matches. In germline, CDR1 is LNHNV, CDR2 YYDKDF (reference sequence). This CDR3 has 15 residues. In DNA, the CDR3 is TGTGCCACCAGCGGCCTAGCGGGAGGCTACAATGAGCAGTTCTTC. Residues: CATSGLAGGYNEQFF. Complete variable domain (other parts from reference TRBV15 and TRBJ2-1): DAMVIQNPRYQVTQFGKPVTLSCSQTLNHNVMYWYQQKSSQAPKLLFHYYDKDFNNEADTPDNFQSRRPNTSFCFLDIRSPGLGDTAMYLCATSGLAGGYNEQFFGPGTRLTVL.

Comments on this clone: The junction and the germline gene differ at one end; a read error may be behind it. The chain has TRBV7-7 and TRBJ2-2, with D perhaps TRBD2 (5 bases). CDR3 length equals 17 residues. Germline CDR1 reads SSHAT; CDR2 reads FNYEAQ (reference sequence). The chain's CDR3 is CASSLGSVGIGTGELFF. As DNA, the CDR3 is TGTGCTAGCAGCTTAGGTAGCGTAGGGATCGGCACCGGGGAGCTGTTTTTT.

The gene calls are TRBV5-6 and TRBJ2-6; D call uncertain. Germline CDR1 is SGHDT and CDR2 is YYEEEE. With 0 bases removed from V and 0 bases from J, the gap between germline ends came to 7 bases. This CDR3 contains 16 residues. The CDR3 DNA sequence: TGTGCCAGCAGCTTGGCTTGGGGCTCTGGGGCCAACGTCCTGACTTTC. It is translated as CASSLAWGSGANVLTF. The full variable domain, in which reference TRBV5-6 and TRBJ2-6 provide the parts outside the CDR3, is DAGVTQSPTHLIKTRGQQVTLRCSPKSGHDTVSWYQQALGQGPQFIFQYYEEEERQRGNFPDRFSGHQFPNYSSELNVNALLLGDSALYLCASSLAWGSGANVLTFGAGSRLTVL.

The chain links TRBV6-5 to TRBJ2-6; D remains ambiguous. The CDR3 is 16 residues long. Per the germline V gene, CDR1 is MNHEY and CDR2 is SVGAGI. Trimming removed 2 bases at V and 0 bases at J, with 8 bases between. CDR3 region: CASSYPQRSGANVLTF. CDR3 bases: TGTGCCAGCAGTTACCCACAGCGCTCTGGGGCCAACGTCCTGACTTTC.

A single count supports this clone. The J gene is TRBJ1-6, the V gene TRBV7-2; no definite D call. V dropped 3 bases and J dropped 4 bases, with 7 bases sitting between them. The CDR3 runs 14 residues. The germline V gene encodes CDR1 SGHTA and CDR2 FQGNSA. The CDR3 sequence: CASSLSGYNSPLHF. The CDR3 DNA is TGTGCCAGCAGCTTGTCCGGGTATAATTCACCCCTCCACTTT.

V gene TRBV27 combines with J gene TRBJ2-7; 8 bases agree with TRBD1. The CDR3 has 14 amino acids. Unmatched junction bases numbered 8, after V lost 6 bases and J lost 4 bases. Germline V CDR1 and CDR2: MNHEY, SMNVEV (reference sequence). CDR3 sequence: CASRSGGVWYEQYF. In DNA form, the CDR3 reads TGTGCCAGCAGATCAGGGGGCGTATGGTACGAGCAGTACTTC.

The chain employs TRBV7-2 and TRBJ1-2, with D possibly matching TRBD1 (5 bases). CDR1 and CDR2 from the germline V gene are SGHTA and FQGNSA. The ends were cut back, 2 bases at V and 2 bases at J, with 12 bases in the middle. The length of the CDR3 is 15 residues. DNA of the CDR3: TGTGCCAGCAGCTTACCGGGACGTCCAAACTATGGCTACACCTTC. Protein product: CASSLPGRPNYGYTF.

This sequence joins TRBV4-2 and TRBJ2-3; weak D call: TRBD2 (5 bases). The CDR3 has 20 residues. Per the germline V gene, CDR1 is LGHNA and CDR2 is YNFKEQ. Trimming removed 1 base at V and 0 bases at J, with 23 bases between. CDR3 sequence (DNA): TGTGCCAGCAGCCAAGTCCCCCCCCTGCCAGCGGAACATAGCACAGATACGCAGTATTTT. It encodes CASSQVPPLPAEHSTDTQYF.